The rows below give T cell receptor beta chains drawn from one sample of a study of regulatory T cells in long-lasting Graves disease. TCRdb re-called the multiplex PCR reads with MiXCR, one entry per CDR3 protein. The sample carries roughly 450,000 distinct CDR3 sequences, around 20% recorded once. This specimen was peripheral blood mononuclear cells (PBMCs), taken when the disease was refractory, from a patient treated with antithyroid drugs. Every receptor here comes from a female donor with Graves disease. The CDR3 runs from the conserved cysteine through the conserved F or W. The order of the fields is D gene, V gene, clone size, J gene, CDR3 protein, CDR3 DNA. A D gene is named only where the DNA matches it firmly. Size is stated for part of the rows, as once, few or many counts, or as a class when the clone is expanded.

D: -; V: TRBV29-1; size: many; J: TRBJ2-7; CDR3: CSVSGQTYEQYF; DNA: TGCAGCGTATCGGGACAAACCTACGAGCAGTACTTC
D: TRBD2; V: TRBV20-1; size: -; J: TRBJ2-3; CDR3: CSARDLSGRLRTDTQYF; DNA: TGCAGTGCTAGAGATCTCAGCGGGAGGCTCCGCACAGATACGCAGTATTTT
D: TRBD2; V: TRBV27; size: -; J: TRBJ2-3; CDR3: CASSFRGLAESTDTQYF; DNA: TGTGCCAGCAGTTTCCGAGGACTAGCGGAGAGCACAGATACGCAGTATTTT
D: -; V: TRBV28; size: many; J: TRBJ1-2; CDR3: CASVRLPRGDYGYTF; DNA: TGTGCCAGCGTGCGGCTGCCGAGGGGGGACTATGGCTACACCTTC
D: -; V: TRBV5-8; size: -; J: TRBJ1-1; CDR3: CASSLTYNTEAFF; DNA: TGTGCCAGCAGCTTGACATATAACACTGAAGCTTTCTTT
D: -; V: TRBV5-1; size: -; J: TRBJ2-2; CDR3: CASSLGPGQPNTGELFF; DNA: TGCGCCAGCAGCTTGGGGCCCGGGCAGCCGAACACCGGGGAGCTGTTTTTT
D: -; V: TRBV30; size: -; J: TRBJ1-5; CDR3: CAWARADNQPQHF; DNA: TGTGCCTGGGCCAGGGCCGATAATCAGCCCCAGCATTTT
D: -; V: TRBV6-1; size: -; J: TRBJ1-2; CDR3: CASSDMGPPYTF; DNA: TGTGCCAGCAGTGATATGGGACCCCCCTACACCTTC
D: -; V: TRBV11-2; size: many; J: TRBJ1-1; CDR3: CASSLDGRGVATEAFF; DNA: TGTGCCAGCAGCTTAGATGGTAGAGGGGTGGCCACTGAAGCTTTCTTT
D: TRBD2; V: TRBV28; size: few; J: TRBJ2-1; CDR3: CASLGTNQDEQFF; DNA: TGTGCCAGCCTGGGGACTAACCAGGATGAGCAGTTCTTC
D: TRBD2; V: TRBV6-1; size: -; J: TRBJ2-1; CDR3: CASKQTSGMRSSYNEQFF; DNA: TGTGCCAGCAAACAGACTAGCGGGATGAGGAGCTCCTACAATGAGCAGTTCTTC
D: -; V: TRBV4-3; size: -; J: TRBJ1-2; CDR3: CASSHHDSYGYTF; DNA: TGCGCCAGCAGCCACCACGACAGCTATGGCTACACCTTC
D: -; V: TRBV2; size: many; J: TRBJ2-7; CDR3: CASAGQGMSEQYF; DNA: TGTGCCAGCGCGGGGCAGGGCATGAGCGAGCAGTACTTC
D: TRBD1; V: TRBV20-1; size: -; J: TRBJ1-5; CDR3: CSARGGQDNQPQHF; DNA: TGCAGTGCTAGAGGGGGACAGGACAATCAGCCCCAGCATTTT
D: -; V: TRBV5-1; size: -; J: TRBJ1-1; CDR3: CASSLATGTGMNTEAFF; DNA: TGCGCCAGCAGCCTAGCAACCGGGACCGGCATGAACACTGAAGCTTTCTTT
D: TRBD1; V: TRBV7-9; size: many; J: TRBJ2-7; CDR3: CASSGSKKGQRSYEQYF; DNA: TGTGCCAGCAGCGGATCAAAGAAGGGACAGCGGTCCTACGAGCAGTACTTC
D: -; V: TRBV19; size: few; J: TRBJ2-2; CDR3: CASSISLAGELFF; DNA: TGTGCCAGTAGTATATCATTGGCCGGGGAGCTGTTTTTT
D: TRBD1; V: TRBV7-2; size: -; J: TRBJ1-5; CDR3: CASSHTGGGQPQHF; DNA: TGTGCCAGCAGCCATACAGGGGGCGGTCAGCCCCAGCATTTT
D: TRBD1; V: TRBV11-2; size: many; J: TRBJ1-6; CDR3: CASSFLRQGRGSPLHF; DNA: TGTGCCAGCAGCTTCCTAAGACAGGGCAGGGGTTCACCCCTCCACTTT
D: -; V: TRBV28; size: many; J: TRBJ1-6; CDR3: CASTPPGHVNSPLHF; DNA: TGTGCCAGCACCCCACCGGGCCACGTAAATTCACCCCTCCACTTT
D: -; V: TRBV12-3/TRBV12-4; size: many; J: TRBJ1-2; CDR3: CASSFGRGGWEGYTF; DNA: TGTGCCAGCAGTTTCGGAAGAGGGGGTTGGGAGGGCTACACCTTC
D: -; V: TRBV6-1; size: many; J: TRBJ2-7; CDR3: CASRRDGGLYEQYF; DNA: TGTGCCAGCAGGCGCGACGGGGGCCTCTACGAGCAGTACTTC
D: TRBD2; V: TRBV9; size: many; J: TRBJ2-7; CDR3: CASSAGGLAGVNGEQYF; DNA: TGTGCCAGCAGCGCCGGGGGACTAGCGGGAGTAAATGGCGAGCAGTACTTC
D: TRBD1; V: TRBV7-2; size: many; J: TRBJ2-5; CDR3: CASSLEGARIETQYF; DNA: TGTGCCAGCAGCTTAGAGGGGGCGCGGATAGAGACCCAGTACTTC
D: TRBD1; V: TRBV4-1; size: -; J: TRBJ2-7; CDR3: CANSQGDRGGEQYF; DNA: TGCGCCAACAGCCAGGGGGACAGGGGCGGCGAGCAGTACTTC
D: -; V: TRBV12-3/TRBV12-4; size: many; J: TRBJ1-2; CDR3: CASSPGPGVGGYTF; DNA: TGTGCCAGCAGTCCCGGCCCAGGGGTGGGTGGCTACACCTTC
D: -; V: TRBV6-2/TRBV6-3; size: few; J: TRBJ2-7; CDR3: CASSYPDSDGKQYF; DNA: TGTGCCAGCAGTTACCCCGACAGCGATGGCAAGCAGTACTTC
D: -; V: TRBV20-1; size: many; J: TRBJ1-3; CDR3: CSARDRLGSGNTIYF; DNA: TGCAGTGCTAGAGATCGATTAGGGTCTGGAAACACCATATATTTT
D: -; V: TRBV13; size: many; J: TRBJ2-7; CDR3: CASSLGHVNYEQYF; DNA: TGTGCCAGCAGCTTAGGCCATGTAAACTACGAGCAGTACTTC
D: -; V: TRBV28; size: many; J: TRBJ1-5; CDR3: CASGLRLSNQPQHF; DNA: TGTGCCAGCGGTTTGAGGCTTAGCAATCAGCCCCAGCATTTT